This T cell receptor beta chain was observed in a study of OX40 agonist ivuxolimab in advanced cancers. Overall study: At just under 85% male, the cohort had a mean age of about 60 years, ranging from about 20 to 90.

Germline V gene lookup returns CDR1 SGHNT and CDR2 YENEEA. The junction had 4 bases not matched to a gene; V was cut back by 5 bases and J by 1 base. This CDR3 is 14 amino acids long. General observations from the study: Clonal expansion from baseline to week 6 occurred in both CD4+ and CD8+ T cells.

Points on this clone: No antigen is known for it.

Profiled with immunoSEQ multiplex PCR; TCRdb holds only in-frame clones, not every one. The data hold fewer than 25,000 clones, with around 73% observed a single time. This receptor was identified in an adult with an advanced solid tumor such as melanoma, head and neck, liver or kidney cancer. The rearrangement uses TRBV11-3 and TRBJ2-5; TRBD1 matches at 7 bases. The sequencing here drew on CD4+ or CD8+ T cells sorted from blood, taken in a trial of the OX40 agonist ivuxolimab. Here the CDR3 reads CASSARTGQETQYF. DNA of the CDR3: TGTGCCAGCAGCGCTAGGACAGGCCAAGAGACCCAGTACTTC.